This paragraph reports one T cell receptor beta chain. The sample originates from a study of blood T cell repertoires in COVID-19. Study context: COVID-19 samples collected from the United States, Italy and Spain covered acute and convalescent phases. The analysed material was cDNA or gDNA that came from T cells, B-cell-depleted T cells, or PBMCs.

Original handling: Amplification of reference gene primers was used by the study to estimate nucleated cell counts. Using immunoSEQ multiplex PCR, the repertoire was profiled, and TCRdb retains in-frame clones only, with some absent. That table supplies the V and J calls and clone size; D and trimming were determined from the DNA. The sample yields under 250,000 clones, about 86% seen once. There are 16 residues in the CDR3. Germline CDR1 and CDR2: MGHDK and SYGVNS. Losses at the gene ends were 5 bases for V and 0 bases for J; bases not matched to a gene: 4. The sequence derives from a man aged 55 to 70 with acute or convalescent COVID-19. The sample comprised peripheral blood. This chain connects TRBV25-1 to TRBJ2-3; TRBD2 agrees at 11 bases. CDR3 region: CASSPGTSGSTDTQYF. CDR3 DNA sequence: TGTGCCAGCAGTCCCGGGACTAGCGGCAGCACAGATACGCAGTATTTT. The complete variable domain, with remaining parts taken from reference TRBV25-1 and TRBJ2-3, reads EADIYQTPRYLVIGTGKKITLECSQTMGHDKMYWYQQDPGMELHLIHYSYGVNSTEKGDLSSESTVSRIRTEHFPLTLESARPSHTSQYLCASSPGTSGSTDTQYFGPGTRLTVL.